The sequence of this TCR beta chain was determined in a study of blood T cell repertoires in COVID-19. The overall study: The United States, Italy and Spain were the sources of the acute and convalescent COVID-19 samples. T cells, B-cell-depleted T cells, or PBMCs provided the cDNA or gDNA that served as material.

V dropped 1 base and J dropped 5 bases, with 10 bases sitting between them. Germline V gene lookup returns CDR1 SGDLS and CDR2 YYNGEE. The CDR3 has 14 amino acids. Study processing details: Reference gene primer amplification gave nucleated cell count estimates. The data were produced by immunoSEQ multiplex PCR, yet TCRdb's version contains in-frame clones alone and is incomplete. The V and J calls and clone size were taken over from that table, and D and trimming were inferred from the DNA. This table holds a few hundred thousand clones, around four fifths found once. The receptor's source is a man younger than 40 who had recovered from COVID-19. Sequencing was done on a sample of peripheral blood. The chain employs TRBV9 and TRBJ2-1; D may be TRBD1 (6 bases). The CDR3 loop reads CASSVSPGDNEQFF. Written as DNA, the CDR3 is TGTGCCAGCAGCGTAAGCCCAGGGGACAATGAGCAGTTCTTC.